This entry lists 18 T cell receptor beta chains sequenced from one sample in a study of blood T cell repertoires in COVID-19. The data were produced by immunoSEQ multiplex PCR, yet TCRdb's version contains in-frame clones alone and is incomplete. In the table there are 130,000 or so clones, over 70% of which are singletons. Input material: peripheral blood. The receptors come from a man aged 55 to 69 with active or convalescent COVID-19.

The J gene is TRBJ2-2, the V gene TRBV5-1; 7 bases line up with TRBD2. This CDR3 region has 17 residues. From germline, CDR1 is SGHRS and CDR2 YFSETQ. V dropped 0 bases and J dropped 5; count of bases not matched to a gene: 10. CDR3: CASSLAGSGLGTGELFF. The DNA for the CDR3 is TGCGCCAGCAGCTTGGCTGGTAGCGGGCTTGGAACCGGGGAGCTGTTTTTT. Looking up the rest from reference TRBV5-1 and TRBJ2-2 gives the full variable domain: KAGVTQTPRYLIKTRGQQVTLSCSPISGHRSVSWYQQTPGQGLQFLFEYFSETQRNKGNFPGRFSGRQFSNSRSEMNVSTLELGDSALYLCASSLAGSGLGTGELFFGEGSRLTVL.

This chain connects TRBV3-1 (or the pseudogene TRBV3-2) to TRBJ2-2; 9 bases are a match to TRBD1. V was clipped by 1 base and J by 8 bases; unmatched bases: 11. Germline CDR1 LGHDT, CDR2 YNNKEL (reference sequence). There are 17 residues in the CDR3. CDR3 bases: TGTGCCAGCAGCCAAGGAGGGACAGGGAGTTATCTGGGGGAGCTGTTTTTT. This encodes CASSQGGTGSYLGELFF.

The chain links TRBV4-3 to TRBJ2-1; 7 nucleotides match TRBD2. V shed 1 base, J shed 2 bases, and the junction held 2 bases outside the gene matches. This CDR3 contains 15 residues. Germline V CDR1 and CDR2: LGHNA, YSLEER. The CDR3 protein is CASSQVLAAYNEQFF. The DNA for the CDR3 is TGCGCCAGCAGCCAAGTCCTAGCGGCCTACAATGAGCAGTTCTTC.

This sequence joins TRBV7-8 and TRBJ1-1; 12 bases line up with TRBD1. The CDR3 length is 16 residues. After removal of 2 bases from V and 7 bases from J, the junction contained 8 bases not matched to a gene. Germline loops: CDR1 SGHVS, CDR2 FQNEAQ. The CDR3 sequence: CASSLTGQGAPGEAFF. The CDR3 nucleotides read TGTGCCAGCAGCTTAACGGGACAGGGGGCGCCGGGTGAAGCTTTCTTT.

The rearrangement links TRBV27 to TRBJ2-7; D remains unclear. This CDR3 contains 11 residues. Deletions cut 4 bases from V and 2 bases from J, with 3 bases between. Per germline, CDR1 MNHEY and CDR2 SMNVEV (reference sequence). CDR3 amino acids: CASSSTYEQYF. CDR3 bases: TGTGCCAGCAGTTCAACCTACGAGCAGTACTTC.

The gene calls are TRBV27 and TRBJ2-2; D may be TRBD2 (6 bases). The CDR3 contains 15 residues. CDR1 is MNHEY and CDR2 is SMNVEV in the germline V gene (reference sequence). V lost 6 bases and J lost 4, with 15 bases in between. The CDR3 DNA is TGTGCCAGCAGGAGGGGACGGGGGAGCACCGGGGAGCTGTTTTTT. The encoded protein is CASRRGRGSTGELFF.

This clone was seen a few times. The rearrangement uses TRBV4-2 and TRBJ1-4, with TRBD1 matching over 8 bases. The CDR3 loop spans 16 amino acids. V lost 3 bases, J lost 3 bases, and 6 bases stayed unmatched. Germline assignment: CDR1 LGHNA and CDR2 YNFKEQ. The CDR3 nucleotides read TGTGCCAGCAGCCAGAGGACAGGGCGTTCTAATGAAAAACTGTTTTTT. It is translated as CASSQRTGRSNEKLFF.

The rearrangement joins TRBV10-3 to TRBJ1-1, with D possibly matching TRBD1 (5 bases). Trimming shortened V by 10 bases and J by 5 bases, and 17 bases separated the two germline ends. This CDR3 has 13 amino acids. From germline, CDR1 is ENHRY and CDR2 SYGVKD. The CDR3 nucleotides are TGTGCCACTCAGGGCGCTGGAGATACTGAAGCTTTCTTT. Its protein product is CATQGAGDTEAFF.

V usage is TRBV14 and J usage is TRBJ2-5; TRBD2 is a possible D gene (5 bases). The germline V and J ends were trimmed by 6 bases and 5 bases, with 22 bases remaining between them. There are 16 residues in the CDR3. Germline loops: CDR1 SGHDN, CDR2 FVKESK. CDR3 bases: TGTGCCAGCAGTCATCGAAGATATGCCTCTAGCGAGACCCAGTACTTC. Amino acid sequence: CASSHRRYASSETQYF.

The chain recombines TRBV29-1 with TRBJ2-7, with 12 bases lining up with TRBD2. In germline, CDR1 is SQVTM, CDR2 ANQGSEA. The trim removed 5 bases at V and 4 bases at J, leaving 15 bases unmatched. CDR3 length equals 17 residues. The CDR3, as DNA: TGCAGCGTTACCGGACAGGGATTGACTAGCGGGAGATACGAGCAGTACTTC. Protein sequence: CSVTGQGLTSGRYEQYF.

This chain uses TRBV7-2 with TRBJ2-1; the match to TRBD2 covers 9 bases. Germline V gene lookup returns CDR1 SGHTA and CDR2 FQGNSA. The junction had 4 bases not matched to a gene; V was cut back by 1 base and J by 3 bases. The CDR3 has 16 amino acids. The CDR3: CASSLDSSGIYNEQFF. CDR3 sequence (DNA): TGTGCCAGCAGCTTAGATTCTAGCGGGATCTACAATGAGCAGTTCTTC.

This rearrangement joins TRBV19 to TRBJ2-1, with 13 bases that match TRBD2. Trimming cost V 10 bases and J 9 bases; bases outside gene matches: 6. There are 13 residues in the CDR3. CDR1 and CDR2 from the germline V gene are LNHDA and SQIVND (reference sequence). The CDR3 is CATRTSGRSEQFF. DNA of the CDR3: TGTGCCACCCGGACTAGCGGGAGAAGTGAGCAGTTCTTC.

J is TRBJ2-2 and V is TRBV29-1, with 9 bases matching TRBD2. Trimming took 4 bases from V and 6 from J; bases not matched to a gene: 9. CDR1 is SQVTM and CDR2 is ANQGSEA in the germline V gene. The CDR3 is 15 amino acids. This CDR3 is CSVGSGSGKSGELFF. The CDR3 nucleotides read TGCAGCGTTGGTAGCGGGAGTGGAAAGTCCGGGGAGCTGTTTTTT.

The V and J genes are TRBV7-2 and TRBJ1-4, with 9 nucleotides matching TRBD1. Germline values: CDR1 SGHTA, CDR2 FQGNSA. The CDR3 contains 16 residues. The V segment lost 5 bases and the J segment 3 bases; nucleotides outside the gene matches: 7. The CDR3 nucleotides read TGTGCCAGCAGCGAACAGGGGGCAACGGCTAATGAAAAACTGTTTTTT. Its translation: CASSEQGATANEKLFF.

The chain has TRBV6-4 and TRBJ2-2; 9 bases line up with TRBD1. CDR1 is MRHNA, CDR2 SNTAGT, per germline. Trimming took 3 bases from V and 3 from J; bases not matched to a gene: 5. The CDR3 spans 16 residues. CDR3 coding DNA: TGTGCCAGCAGTGATTCCGGGACAGGGCACACCGGGGAGCTGTTTTTT. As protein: CASSDSGTGHTGELFF.

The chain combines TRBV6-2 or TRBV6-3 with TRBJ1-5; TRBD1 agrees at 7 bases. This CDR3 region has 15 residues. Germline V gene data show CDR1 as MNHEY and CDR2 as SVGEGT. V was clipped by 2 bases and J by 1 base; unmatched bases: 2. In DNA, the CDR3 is TGTGCCAGCAGTTACGGGACAGCGAGCAATCAGCCCCAGCATTTT. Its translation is CASSYGTASNQPQHF.

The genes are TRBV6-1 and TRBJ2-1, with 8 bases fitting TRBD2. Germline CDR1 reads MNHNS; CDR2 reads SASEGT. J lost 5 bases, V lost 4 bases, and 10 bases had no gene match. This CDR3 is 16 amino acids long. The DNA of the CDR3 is TGTGCCAGCAGTGGTCCCGTCAGCGGGAGAAACAATGAGCAGTTCTTC. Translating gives CASSGPVSGRNNEQFF.

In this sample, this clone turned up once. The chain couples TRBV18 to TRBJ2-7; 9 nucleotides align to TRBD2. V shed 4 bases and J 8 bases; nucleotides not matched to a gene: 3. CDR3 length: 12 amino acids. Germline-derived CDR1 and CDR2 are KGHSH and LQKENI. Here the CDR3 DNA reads TGTGCCAGCTCACTAGCGGGAGAGCAGCAGTACTTC. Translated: CASSLAGEQQYF. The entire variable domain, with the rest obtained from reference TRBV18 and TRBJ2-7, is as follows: NAGVMQNPRHLVRRRGQEARLRCSPMKGHSHVYWYRQLPEEGLKFMVYLQKENIIDESGMPKERFSAEFPKEGPSILRIQQVVRGDSAAYFCASSLAGEQQYFGPGTRLTVT.